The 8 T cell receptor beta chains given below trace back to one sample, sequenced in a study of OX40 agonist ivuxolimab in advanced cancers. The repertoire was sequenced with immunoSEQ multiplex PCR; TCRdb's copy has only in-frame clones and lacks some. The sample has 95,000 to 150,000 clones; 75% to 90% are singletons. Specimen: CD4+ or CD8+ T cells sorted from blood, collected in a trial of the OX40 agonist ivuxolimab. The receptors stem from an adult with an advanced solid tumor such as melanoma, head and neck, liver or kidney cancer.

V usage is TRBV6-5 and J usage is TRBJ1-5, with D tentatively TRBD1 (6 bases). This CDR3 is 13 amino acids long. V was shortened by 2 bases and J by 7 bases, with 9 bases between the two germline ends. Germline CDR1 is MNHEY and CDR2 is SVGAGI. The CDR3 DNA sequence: TGTGCCAGCAGTTACGGTGGGGGCCAGCCCCAGCATTTT. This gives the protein CASSYGGGQPQHF.

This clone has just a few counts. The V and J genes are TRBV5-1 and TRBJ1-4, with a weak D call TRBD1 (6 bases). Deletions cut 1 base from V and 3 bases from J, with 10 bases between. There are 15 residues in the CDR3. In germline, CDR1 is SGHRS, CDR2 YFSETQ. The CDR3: CASSLSGAPNEKLFF. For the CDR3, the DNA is TGCGCCAGCAGCTTGTCGGGGGCCCCTAATGAAAAACTGTTTTTT.

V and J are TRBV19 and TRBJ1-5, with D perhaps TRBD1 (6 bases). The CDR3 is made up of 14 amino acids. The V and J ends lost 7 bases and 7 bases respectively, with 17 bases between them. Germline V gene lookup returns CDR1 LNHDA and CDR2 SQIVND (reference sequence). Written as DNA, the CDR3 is TGTGCCAGTACCCGGGGGGGGCAGACGCAGCCCCAGCATTTT. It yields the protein CASTRGGQTQPQHF.

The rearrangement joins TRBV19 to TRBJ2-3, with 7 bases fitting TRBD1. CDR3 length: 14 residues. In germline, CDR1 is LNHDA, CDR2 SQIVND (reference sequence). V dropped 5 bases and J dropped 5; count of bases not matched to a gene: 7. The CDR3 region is CASSPQGGLDTQYF. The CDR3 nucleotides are TGTGCCAGTAGTCCCCAAGGGGGCCTAGATACGCAGTATTTT.

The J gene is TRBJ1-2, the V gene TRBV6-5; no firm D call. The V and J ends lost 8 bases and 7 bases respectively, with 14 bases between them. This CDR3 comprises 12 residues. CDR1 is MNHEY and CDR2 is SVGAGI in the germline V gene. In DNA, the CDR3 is TGTGCCAGCCACGGAGGGAGTGGTGGCTACACCTTC. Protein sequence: CASHGGSGGYTF.

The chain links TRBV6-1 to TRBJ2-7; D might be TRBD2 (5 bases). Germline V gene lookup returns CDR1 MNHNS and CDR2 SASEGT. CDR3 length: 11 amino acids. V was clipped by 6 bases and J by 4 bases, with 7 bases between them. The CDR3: CASRGEYEQYF. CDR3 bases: TGTGCCAGCAGGGGAGAATACGAGCAGTACTTC.

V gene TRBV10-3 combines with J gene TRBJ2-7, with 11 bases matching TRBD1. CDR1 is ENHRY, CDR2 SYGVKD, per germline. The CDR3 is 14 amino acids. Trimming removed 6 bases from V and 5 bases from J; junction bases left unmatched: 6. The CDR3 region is CAISSGTGGNEQYF. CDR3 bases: TGTGCCATCAGCTCCGGGACAGGGGGTAACGAGCAGTACTTC.

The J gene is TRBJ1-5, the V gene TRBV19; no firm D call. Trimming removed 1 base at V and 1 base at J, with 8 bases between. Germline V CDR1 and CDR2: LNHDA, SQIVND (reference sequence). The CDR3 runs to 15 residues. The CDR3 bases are TGTGCCAGTAGTATAGGGCCTACGAGCAATCAGCCCCAGCATTTT. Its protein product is CASSIGPTSNQPQHF.